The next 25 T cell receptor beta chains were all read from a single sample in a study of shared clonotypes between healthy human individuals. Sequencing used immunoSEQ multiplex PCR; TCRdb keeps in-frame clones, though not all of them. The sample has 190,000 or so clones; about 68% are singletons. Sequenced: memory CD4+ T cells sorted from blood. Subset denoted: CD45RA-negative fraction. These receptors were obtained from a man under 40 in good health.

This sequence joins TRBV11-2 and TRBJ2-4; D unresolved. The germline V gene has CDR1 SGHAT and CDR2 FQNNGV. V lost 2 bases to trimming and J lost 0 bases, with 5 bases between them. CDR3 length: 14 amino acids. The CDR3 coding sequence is TGTGCCAGCAGCTTAAATCTAGCCAAAAACATTCAGTACTTC. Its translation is CASSLNLAKNIQYF.

The CDR3: CASSIGTIYGYTF. The CDR3 coding sequence is TGTGCCAGTAGTATAGGCACCATCTATGGCTACACCTTC. The chain has TRBV19 and TRBJ1-2; no clear D gene. In germline, CDR1 is LNHDA, CDR2 SQIVND (reference sequence). Deletions cut 1 base from V and 4 bases from J, with 7 bases between. The CDR3 is made up of 13 amino acids. Full variable domain (rest looked up from reference TRBV19 and TRBJ1-2): DGGITQSPKYLFRKEGQNVTLSCEQNLNHDAMYWYRQDPGQGLRLIYYSQIVNDFQKGDIAEGYSVSREKKESFPLTVTSAQKNPTAFYLCASSIGTIYGYTFGSGTRLTVV.

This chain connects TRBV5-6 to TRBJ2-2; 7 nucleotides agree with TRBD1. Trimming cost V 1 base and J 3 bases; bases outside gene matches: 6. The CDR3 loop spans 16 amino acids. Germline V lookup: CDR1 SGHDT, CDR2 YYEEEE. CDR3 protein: CASSLLTGAYTGELFF. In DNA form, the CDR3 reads TGTGCCAGCAGCTTGCTTACAGGGGCCTACACCGGGGAGCTGTTTTTT.

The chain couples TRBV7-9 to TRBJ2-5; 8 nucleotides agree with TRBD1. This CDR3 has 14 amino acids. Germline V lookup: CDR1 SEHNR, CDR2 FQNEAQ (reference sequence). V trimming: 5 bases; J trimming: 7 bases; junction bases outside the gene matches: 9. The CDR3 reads CASSPVGQAGTQYF. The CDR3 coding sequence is TGTGCCAGCAGCCCGGTGGGACAGGCTGGGACCCAGTACTTC.

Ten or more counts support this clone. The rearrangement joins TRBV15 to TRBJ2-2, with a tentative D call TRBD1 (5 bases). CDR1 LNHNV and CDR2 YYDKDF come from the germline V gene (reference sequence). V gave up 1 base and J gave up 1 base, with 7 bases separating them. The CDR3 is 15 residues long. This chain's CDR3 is CATSRVTGNTGELFF. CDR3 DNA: TGTGCCACCAGCAGAGTCACAGGGAACACCGGGGAGCTGTTTTTT.

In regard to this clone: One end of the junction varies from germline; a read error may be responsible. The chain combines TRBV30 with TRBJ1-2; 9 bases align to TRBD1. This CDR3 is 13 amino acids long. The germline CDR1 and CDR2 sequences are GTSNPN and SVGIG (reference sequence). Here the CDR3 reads CAWGRAGQGTLGF. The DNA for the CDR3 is TGTGCCTGGGGGCGGGCGGGACAGGGAACGCTCGGCTTC.

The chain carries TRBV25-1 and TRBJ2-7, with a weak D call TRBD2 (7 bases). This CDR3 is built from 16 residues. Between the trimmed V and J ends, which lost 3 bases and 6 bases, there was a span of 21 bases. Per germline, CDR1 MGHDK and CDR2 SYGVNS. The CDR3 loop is CASSDPQRDNACEQYF. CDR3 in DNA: TGTGCCAGCAGTGACCCCCAGCGGGACAACGCATGCGAGCAGTACTTC.

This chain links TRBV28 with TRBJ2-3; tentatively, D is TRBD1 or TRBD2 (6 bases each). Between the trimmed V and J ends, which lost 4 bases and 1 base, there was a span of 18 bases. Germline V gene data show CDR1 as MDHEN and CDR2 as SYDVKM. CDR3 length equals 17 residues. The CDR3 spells CASSSPVGGGGTDTQYF. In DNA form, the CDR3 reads TGTGCCAGCAGTTCCCCTGTCGGGGGCGGGGGCACAGATACGCAGTATTTT.

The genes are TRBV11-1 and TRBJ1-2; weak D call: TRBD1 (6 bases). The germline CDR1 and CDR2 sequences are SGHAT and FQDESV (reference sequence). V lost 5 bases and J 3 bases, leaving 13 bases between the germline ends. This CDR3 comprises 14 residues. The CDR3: CASSPPPGDYGYTF. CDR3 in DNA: TGTGCCAGCAGCCCCCCCCCAGGGGACTATGGCTACACCTTC.

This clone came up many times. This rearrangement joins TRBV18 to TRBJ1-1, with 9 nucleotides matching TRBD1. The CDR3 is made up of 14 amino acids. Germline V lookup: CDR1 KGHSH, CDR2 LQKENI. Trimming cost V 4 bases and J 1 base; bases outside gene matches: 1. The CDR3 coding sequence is TGTGCCAGCTCACGGACAGGGGAGAACACTGAAGCTTTCTTT. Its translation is CASSRTGENTEAFF.

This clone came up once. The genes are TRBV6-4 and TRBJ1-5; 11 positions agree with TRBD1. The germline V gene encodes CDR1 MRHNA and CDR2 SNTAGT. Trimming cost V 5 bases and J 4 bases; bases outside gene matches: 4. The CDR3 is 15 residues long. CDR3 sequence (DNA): TGTGCCAGCAGTCCAGGGACAGGGGGGAATCAGCCCCAGCATTTT. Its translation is CASSPGTGGNQPQHF.

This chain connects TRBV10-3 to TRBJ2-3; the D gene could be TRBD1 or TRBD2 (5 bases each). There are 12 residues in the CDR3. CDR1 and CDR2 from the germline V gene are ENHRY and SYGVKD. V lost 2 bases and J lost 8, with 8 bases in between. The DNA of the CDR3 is TGTGCCATCAGTGAGCGGGACGGTACGCAGTATTTT. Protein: CAISERDGTQYF.

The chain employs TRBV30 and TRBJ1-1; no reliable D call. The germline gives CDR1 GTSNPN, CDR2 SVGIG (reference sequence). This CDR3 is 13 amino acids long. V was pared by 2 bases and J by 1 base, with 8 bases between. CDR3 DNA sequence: TGTGCCTGGAGTATGGCTAAGAACACTGAAGCTTTCTTT. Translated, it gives CAWSMAKNTEAFF.

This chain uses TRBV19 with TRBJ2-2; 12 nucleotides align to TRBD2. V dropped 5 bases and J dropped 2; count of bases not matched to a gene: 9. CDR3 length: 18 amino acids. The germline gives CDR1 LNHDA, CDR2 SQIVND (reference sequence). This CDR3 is CASSPWTSGNLNTGELFF. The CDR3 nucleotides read TGTGCCAGTAGTCCCTGGACTAGCGGGAACTTAAACACCGGGGAGCTGTTTTTT.

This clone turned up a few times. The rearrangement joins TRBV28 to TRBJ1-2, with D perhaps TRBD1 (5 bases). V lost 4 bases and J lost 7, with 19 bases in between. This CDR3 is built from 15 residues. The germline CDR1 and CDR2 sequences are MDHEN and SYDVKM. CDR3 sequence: CASSSRQGSLTGYTF. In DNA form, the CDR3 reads TGTGCCAGCAGTTCGCGTCAGGGTTCTTTGACTGGCTACACCTTC.

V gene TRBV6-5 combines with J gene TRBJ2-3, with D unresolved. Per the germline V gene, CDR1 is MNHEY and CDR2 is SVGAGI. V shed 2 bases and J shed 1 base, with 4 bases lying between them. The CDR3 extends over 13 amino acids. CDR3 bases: TGTGCCAGCAGTTACAGGGGCACAGATACGCAGTATTTT. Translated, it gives CASSYRGTDTQYF.

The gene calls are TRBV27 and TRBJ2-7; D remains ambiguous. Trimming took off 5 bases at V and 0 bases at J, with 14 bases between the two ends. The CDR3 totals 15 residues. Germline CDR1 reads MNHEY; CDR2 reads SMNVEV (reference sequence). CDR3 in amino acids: CASSLGRYSSYEQYF. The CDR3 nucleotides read TGTGCCAGCAGTCTAGGGCGGTATAGCTCCTACGAGCAGTACTTC.

The CDR3 DNA follows: TGTGCCAGCAGTGACAGGTCCGTAATCTATGGCTACACCTTC. Translated: CASSDRSVIYGYTF. The chain couples TRBV28 to TRBJ1-2; D is possibly TRBD1 (6 bases). V was shortened by 5 bases and J by 4 bases, with 14 bases between the two germline ends. The length of the CDR3 is 14 residues. Germline V lookup: CDR1 MDHEN, CDR2 SYDVKM.

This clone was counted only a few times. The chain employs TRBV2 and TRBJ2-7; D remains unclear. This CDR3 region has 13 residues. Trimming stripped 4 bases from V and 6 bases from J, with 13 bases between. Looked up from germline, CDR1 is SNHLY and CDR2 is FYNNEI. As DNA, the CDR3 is TGTGCCAGCAGTGTCGGCTACTTGGGCGAGCAGTACTTC. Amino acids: CASSVGYLGEQYF.

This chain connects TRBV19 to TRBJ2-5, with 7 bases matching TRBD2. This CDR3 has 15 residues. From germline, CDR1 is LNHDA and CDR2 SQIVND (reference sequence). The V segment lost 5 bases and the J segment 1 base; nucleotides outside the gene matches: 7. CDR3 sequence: CASSVASGFQETQYF. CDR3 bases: TGTGCCAGTAGTGTCGCTAGCGGATTCCAAGAGACCCAGTACTTC.

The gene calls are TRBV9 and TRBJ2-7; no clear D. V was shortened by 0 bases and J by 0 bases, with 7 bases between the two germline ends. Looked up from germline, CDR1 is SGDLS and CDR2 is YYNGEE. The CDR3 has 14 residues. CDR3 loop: CASSVGPDSYEQYF. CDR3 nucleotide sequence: TGTGCCAGCAGCGTAGGTCCAGACTCCTACGAGCAGTACTTC. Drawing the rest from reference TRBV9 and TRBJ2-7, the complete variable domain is DSGVTQTPKHLITATGQRVTLRCSPRSGDLSVYWYQQSLDQGLQFLIQYYNGEERAKGNILERFSAQQFPDLHSELNLSSLELGDSALYFCASSVGPDSYEQYFGPGTRLTVT.

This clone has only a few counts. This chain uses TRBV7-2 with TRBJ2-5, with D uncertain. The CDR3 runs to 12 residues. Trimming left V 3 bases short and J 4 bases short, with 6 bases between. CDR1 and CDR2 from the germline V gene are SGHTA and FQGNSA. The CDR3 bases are TGTGCCAGCAGCTTTGGTAGAGAGACCCAGTACTTC. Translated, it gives CASSFGRETQYF.

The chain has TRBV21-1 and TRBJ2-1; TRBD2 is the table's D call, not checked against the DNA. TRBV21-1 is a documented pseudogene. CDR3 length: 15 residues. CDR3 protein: CASSKGLAGYNEQFF. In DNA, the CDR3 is TGTGCCAGCAGCAAAGGACTAGCGGGATACAATGAGCAGTTCTTC.

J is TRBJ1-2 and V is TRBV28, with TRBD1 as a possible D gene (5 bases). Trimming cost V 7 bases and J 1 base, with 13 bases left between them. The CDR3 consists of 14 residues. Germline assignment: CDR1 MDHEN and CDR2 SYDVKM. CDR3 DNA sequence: TGTGCCAGCATCGGGGGTGGCAGTAACTATGGCTACACCTTC. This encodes CASIGGGSNYGYTF.

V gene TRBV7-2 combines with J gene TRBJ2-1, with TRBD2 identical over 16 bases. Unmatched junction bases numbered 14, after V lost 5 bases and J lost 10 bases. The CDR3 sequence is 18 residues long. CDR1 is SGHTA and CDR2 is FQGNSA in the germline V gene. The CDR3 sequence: CASSRVGGPGLAGGEQFF. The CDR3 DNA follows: TGTGCCAGCAGCCGCGTAGGCGGGCCGGGACTAGCGGGAGGGGAGCAGTTCTTC.